Given below is one TCR beta chain in context. The antigen is undetermined. This sample was included in a study of regulatory T cells in long-lasting Graves disease. This CDR3 comprises 14 residues. Per the germline V gene, CDR1 is MNHNS and CDR2 is SASEGT. With V trimmed by 5 bases and J by 3 bases, 3 bases remained unmatched. The time point was: persistent/refractory GD, antithyroid drugs over 5 years with positive TRAb. Scientists built the TCR library using RNA that was extracted from PBMCs. Overall study findings and caveats: Relative to new patients (around 1,000), persistent patients exhibited greater sharing of public clonotypes (over 2,500).

With iRepertoire HTBI primers and Arm-PCR of CDR3 regions, TCR beta libraries were built. Under the authors' procedure: About 60 TRBV and roughly 13 TRBJ segments were identified across samples. TCRdb called the multiplex PCR reads again in MiXCR, with one record for every CDR3 protein. These V and J calls originate from TCRdb's pipeline instead of the authors' own analysis. The table has over 250,000 distinct CDR3 sequences, 22% seen once. Sequencing used peripheral blood mononuclear cells (PBMCs), obtained when the disease was refractory, from a patient treated with antithyroid drugs. This receptor was obtained from a female donor with Graves disease. V and J are TRBV6-1 and TRBJ2-2; TRBD2 matches 7 bases. The chain's CDR3 is CASSKLAYTGELFF. As DNA, the CDR3 is TGTGCCAGCAGTAAACTAGCGTACACCGGGGAGCTGTTTTTT.